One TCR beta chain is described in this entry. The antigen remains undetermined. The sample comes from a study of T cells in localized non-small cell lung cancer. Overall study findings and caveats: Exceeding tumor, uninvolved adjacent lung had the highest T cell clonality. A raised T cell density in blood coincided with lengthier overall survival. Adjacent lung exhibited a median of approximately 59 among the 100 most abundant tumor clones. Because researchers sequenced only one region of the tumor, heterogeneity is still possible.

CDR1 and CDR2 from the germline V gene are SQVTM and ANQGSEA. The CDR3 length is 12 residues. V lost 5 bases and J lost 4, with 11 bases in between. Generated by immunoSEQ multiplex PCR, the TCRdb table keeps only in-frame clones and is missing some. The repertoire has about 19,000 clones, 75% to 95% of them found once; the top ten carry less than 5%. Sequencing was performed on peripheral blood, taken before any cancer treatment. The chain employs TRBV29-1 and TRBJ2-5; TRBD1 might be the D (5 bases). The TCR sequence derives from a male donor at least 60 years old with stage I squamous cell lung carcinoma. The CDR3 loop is CSVTLGVETQYF. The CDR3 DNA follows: TGCAGCGTTACCTTAGGGGTAGAGACCCAGTACTTC.